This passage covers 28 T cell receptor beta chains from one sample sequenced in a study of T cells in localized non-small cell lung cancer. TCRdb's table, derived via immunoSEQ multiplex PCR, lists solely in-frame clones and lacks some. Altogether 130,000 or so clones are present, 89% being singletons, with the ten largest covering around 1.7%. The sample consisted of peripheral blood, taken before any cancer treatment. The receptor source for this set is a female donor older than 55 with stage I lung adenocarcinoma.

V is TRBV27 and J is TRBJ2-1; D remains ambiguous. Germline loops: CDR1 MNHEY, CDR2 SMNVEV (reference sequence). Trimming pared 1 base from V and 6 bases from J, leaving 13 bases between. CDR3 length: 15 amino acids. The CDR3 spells CASSLLSPVANEQFF. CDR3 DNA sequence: TGTGCCAGCAGTTTATTGTCCCCAGTGGCCAATGAGCAGTTCTTC.

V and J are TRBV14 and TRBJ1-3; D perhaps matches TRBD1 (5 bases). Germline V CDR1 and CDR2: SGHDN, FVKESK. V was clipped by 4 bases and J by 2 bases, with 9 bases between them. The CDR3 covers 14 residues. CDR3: CASSLGVPGNTIYF. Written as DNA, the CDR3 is TGTGCCAGCAGCCTGGGGGTTCCTGGAAACACCATATATTTT.

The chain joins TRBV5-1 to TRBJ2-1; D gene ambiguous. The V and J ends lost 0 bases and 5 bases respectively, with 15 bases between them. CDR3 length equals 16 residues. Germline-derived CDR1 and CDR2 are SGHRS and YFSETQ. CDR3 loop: CASSLALGRGNNEQFF. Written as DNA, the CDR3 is TGCGCCAGCAGCTTGGCCCTCGGGCGTGGTAACAATGAGCAGTTCTTC. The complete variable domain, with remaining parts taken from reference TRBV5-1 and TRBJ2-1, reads KAGVTQTPRYLIKTRGQQVTLSCSPISGHRSVSWYQQTPGQGLQFLFEYFSETQRNKGNFPGRFSGRQFSNSRSEMNVSTLELGDSALYLCASSLALGRGNNEQFFGPGTRLTVL.

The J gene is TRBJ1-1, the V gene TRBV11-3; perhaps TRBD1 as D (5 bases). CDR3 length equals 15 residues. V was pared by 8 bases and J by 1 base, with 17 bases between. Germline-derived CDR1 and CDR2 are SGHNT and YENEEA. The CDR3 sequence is CASALLDNGNTEAFF. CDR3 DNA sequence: TGTGCCAGCGCCCTACTGGACAATGGGAACACTGAAGCTTTCTTT.

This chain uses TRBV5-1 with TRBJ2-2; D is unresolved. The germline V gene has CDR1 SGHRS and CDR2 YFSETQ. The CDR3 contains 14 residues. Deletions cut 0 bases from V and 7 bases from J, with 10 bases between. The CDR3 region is CASSLGAVDGELFF. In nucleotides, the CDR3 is TGCGCCAGCAGCTTGGGGGCTGTGGACGGGGAGCTGTTTTTT.

CDR3 DNA sequence: TGTGCCAGTTCGTATGGGACGGCCTTCAATCAGCCCCAGCATTTT. It specifies CASSYGTAFNQPQHF. The J gene is TRBJ1-5, the V gene TRBV19; D perhaps matches TRBD1 (5 bases). V lost 8 bases, J lost 3 bases, and 17 bases lay in between. Germline-derived CDR1 and CDR2 are LNHDA and SQIVND (reference sequence). This CDR3 is built from 15 residues.

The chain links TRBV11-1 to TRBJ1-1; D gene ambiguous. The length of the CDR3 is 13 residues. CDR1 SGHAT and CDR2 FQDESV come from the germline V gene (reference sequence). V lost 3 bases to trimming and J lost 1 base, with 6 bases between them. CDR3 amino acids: CASSFRWNTEAFF. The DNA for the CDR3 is TGTGCCAGCAGCTTTAGGTGGAACACTGAAGCTTTCTTT.

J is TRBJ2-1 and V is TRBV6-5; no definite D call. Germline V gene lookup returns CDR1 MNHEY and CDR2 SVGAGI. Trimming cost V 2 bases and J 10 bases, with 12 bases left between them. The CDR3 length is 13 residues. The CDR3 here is CASSYRPNGEQFF. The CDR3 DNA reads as TGTGCCAGCAGTTACCGTCCTAACGGGGAGCAGTTCTTC.

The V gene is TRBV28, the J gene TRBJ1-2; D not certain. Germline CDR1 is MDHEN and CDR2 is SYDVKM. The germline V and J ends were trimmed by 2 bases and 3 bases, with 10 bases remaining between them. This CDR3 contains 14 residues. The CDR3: CASSLIGKDYGYTF. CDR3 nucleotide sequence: TGTGCCAGCAGTTTAATCGGCAAGGACTATGGCTACACCTTC.

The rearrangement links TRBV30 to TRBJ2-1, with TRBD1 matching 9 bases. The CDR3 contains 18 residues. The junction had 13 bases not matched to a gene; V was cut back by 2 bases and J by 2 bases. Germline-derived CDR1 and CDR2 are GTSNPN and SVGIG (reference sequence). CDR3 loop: CAWSRQVGGQGPYNEQFF. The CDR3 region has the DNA TGTGCCTGGAGTCGCCAAGTGGGAGGACAGGGGCCCTACAATGAGCAGTTCTTC.

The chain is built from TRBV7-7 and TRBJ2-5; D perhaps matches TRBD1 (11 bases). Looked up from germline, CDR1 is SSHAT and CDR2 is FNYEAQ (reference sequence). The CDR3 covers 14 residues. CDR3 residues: CASGRTGGVETQYF. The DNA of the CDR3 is TGTGCTAGCGGGAGGACAGGGGGCGTTGAGACCCAGTACTTC.

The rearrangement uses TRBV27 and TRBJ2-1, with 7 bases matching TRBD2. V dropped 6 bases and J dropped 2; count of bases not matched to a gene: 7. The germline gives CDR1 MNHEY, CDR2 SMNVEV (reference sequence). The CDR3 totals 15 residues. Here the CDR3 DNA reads TGTGCCAGCAGGATAGCGGGCCTTACCTACAATGAGCAGTTCTTC. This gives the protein CASRIAGLTYNEQFF.

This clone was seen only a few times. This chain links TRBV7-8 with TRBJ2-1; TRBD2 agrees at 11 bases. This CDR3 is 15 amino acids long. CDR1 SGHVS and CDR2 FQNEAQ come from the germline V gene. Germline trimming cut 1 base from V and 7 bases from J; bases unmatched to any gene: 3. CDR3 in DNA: TGTGCCAGCAGCTTAGAAAGACTAGCGGGGAATGAGCAGTTCTTC. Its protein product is CASSLERLAGNEQFF.

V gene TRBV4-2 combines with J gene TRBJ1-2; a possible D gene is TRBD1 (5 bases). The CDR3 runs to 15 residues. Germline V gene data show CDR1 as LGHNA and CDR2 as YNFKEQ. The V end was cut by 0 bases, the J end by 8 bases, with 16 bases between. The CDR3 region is CASSQDGRGRAGYTF. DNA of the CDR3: TGTGCCAGCAGCCAAGATGGGAGGGGCAGAGCAGGCTACACCTTC.

Written as DNA, the CDR3 is TGCAGCGTCGAGAAGCCCCTGGGACAGGTCCGCTCTGGGGCCAACGTCCTGACTTTC. Its translation is CSVEKPLGQVRSGANVLTF. V usage is TRBV29-1 and J usage is TRBJ2-6; 8 nucleotides line up with TRBD1. The germline CDR1 and CDR2 sequences are SQVTM and ANQGSEA. V was pared by 6 bases and J by 0 bases, with 16 bases of the junction left unmatched. The CDR3 spans 19 residues.

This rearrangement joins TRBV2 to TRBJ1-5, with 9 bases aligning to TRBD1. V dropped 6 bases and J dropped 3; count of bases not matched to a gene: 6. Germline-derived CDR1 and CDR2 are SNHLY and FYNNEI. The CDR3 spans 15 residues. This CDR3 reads CASRIRQGDNQPQHF. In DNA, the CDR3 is TGTGCCAGCAGAATCCGACAGGGGGACAATCAGCCCCAGCATTTT.

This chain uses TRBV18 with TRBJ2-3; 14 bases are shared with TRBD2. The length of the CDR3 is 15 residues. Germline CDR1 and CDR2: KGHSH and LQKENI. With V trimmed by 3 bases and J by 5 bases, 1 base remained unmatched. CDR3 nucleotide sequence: TGTGCCAGCTCACCCGGGACTAGCGGGAGAGATACGCAGTATTTT. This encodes CASSPGTSGRDTQYF.

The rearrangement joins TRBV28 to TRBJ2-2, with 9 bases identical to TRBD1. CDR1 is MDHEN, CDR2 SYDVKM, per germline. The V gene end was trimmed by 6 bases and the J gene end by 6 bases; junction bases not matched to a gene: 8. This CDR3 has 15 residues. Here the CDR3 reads CASSSSGTGPGELFF. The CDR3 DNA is TGTGCCAGCAGCTCTTCCGGGACAGGGCCCGGGGAGCTGTTTTTT.

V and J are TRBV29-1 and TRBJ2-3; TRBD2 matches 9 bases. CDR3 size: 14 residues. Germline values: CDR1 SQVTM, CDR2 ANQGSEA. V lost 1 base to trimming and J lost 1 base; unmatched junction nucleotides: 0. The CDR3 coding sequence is TGCAGCGTTGAAGTAGCGGGAGGCACAGATACGCAGTATTTT. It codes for CSVEVAGGTDTQYF.

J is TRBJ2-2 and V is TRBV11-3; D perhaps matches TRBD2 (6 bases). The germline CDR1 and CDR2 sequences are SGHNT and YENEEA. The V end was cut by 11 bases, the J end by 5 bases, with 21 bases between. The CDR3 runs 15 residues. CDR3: CAGSRAGRGTGELFF. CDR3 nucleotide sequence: TGTGCCGGCTCTCGGGCCGGGAGAGGTACCGGGGAGCTGTTTTTT. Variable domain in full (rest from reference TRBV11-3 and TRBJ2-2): EAGVVQSPRYKIIEKKQPVAFWCNPISGHNTLYWYLQNLGQGPELLIRYENEEAVDDSQLPKDRFSAERLKGVDSTLKIQPAELGDSAVYLCAGSRAGRGTGELFFGEGSRLTVL.

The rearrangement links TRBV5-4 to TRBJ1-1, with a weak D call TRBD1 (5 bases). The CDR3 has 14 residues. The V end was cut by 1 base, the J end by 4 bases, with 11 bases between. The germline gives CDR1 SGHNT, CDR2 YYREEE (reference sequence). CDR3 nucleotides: TGTGCCAGCAGCTTGTCGGGGGATGGCACTGAAGCTTTCTTT. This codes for CASSLSGDGTEAFF.

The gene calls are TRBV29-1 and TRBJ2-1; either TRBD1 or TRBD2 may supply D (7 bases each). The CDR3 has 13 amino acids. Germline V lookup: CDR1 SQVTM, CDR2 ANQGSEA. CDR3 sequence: CSALRGGNNEQFF. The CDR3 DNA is TGCAGTGCGCTCAGGGGGGGAAACAATGAGCAGTTCTTC.

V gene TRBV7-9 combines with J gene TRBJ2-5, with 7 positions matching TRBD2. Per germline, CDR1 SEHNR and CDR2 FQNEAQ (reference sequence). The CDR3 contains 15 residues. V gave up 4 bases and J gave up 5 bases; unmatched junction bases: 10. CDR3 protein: CASSYQIAGGETQYF. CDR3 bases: TGTGCCAGCAGCTACCAAATAGCGGGCGGCGAGACCCAGTACTTC.

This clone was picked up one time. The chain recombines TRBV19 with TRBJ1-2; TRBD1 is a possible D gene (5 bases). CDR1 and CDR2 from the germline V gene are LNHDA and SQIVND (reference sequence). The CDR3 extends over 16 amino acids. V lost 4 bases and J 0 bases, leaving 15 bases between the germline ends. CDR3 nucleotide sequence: TGTGCCAGTAGTAACCAGCCGGGGCGAACTAACTATGGCTACACCTTC. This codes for CASSNQPGRTNYGYTF.

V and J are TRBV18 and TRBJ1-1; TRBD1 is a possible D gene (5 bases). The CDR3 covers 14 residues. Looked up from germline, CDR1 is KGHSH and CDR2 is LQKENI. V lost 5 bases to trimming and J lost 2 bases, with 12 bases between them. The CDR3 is CASSSQGFNTEAFF. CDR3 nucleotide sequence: TGTGCCAGCTCATCCCAGGGTTTTAACACTGAAGCTTTCTTT.

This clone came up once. The CDR3, as DNA: TGTGCCAGTAGTATGGGGGGACCGCCTCCTAACTATGGCTACACCTTC. Translating it yields CASSMGGPPPNYGYTF. The chain joins TRBV19 to TRBJ1-2, with D perhaps matching TRBD1 (5 bases). Trimming cost V 3 bases and J 0 bases, with 14 bases left between them. The CDR3 loop spans 16 amino acids. Germline V CDR1 and CDR2: LNHDA, SQIVND (reference sequence).

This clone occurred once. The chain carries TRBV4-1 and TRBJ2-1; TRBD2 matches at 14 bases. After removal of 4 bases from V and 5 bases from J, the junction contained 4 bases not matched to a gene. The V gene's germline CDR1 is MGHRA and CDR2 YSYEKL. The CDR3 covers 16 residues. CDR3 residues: CASSRQGLAGDNEQFF. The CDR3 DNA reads TGCGCCAGCAGCCGACAGGGACTAGCGGGGGACAATGAGCAGTTCTTC.

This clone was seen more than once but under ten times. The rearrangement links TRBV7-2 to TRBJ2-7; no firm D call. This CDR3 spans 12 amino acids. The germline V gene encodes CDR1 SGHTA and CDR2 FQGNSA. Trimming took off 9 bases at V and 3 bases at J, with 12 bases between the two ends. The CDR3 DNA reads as TGTGCCAGTTCGGAAACCCGCTACGAGCAGTACTTC. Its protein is CASSETRYEQYF. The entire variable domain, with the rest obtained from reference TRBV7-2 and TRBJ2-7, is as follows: GAGVSQSPSNKVTEKGKDVELRCDPISGHTALYWYRQSLGQGLEFLIYFQGNSAPDKSGLPSDRFSAERTGGSVSTLTIQRTQQEDSAVYLCASSETRYEQYFGPGTRLTVT.